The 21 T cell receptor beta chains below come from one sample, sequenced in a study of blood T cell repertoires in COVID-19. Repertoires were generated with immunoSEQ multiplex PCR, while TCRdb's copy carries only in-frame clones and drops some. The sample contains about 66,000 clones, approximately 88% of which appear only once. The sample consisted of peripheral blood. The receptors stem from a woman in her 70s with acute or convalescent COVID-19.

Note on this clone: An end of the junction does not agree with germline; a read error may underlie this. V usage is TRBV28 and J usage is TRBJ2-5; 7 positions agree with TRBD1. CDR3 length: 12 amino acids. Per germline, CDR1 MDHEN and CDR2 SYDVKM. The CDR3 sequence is CASSQTPGQPDF. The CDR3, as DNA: TGTGCCAGCAGCCAAACACCGGGACAGCCGGACTTC.

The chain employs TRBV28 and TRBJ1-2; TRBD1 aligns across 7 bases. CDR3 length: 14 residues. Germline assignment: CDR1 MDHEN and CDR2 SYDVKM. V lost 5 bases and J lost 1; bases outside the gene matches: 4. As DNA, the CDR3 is TGTGCCAGCAGTGGACGGGACAGTAACTATGGCTACACCTTC. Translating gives CASSGRDSNYGYTF.

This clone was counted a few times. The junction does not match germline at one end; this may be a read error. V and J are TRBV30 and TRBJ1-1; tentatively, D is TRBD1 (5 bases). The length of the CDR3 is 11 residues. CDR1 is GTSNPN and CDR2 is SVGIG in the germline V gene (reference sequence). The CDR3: CAWIVRGEIGF. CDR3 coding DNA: TGTGCCTGGATCGTTCGGGGGGAGATTGGTTTT.

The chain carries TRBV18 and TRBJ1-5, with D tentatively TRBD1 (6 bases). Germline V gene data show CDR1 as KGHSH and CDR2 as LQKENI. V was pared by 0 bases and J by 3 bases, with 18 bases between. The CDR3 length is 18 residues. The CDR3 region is CASSPPAVGGPINQPQHF. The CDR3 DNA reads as TGTGCCAGCTCACCACCTGCTGTCGGGGGGCCGATCAATCAGCCCCAGCATTTT.

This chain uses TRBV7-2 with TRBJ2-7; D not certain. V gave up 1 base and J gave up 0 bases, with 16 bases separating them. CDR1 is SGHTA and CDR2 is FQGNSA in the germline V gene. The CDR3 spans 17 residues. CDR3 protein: CASSLVFSPMSSYEQYF. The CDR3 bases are TGTGCCAGCAGCTTAGTCTTTAGTCCTATGAGCTCCTACGAGCAGTACTTC.

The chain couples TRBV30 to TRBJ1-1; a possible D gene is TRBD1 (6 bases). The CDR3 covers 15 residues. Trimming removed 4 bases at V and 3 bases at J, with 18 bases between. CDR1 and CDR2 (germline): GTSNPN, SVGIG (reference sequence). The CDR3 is CAWNLRGGGHTEAFF. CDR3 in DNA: TGTGCCTGGAACCTCAGGGGAGGGGGACACACTGAAGCTTTCTTT.

DNA for the CDR3: TGCGCCAGCAGCCCGGGGACTAGCCCGGGCTACGAGCAGTACTTC. As protein: CASSPGTSPGYEQYF. This chain joins TRBV4-1 and TRBJ2-7, with TRBD2 identical over 9 bases. This CDR3 comprises 15 residues. J lost 3 bases, V lost 4 bases, and 7 bases had no gene match. Germline CDR1 MGHRA, CDR2 YSYEKL.

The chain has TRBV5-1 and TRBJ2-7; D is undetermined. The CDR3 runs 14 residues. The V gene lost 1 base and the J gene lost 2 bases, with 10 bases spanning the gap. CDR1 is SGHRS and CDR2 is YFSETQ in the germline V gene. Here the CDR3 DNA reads TGCGCCAGCAGCTTGTACTCTCTAACCTACGAGCAGTACTTC. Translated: CASSLYSLTYEQYF.

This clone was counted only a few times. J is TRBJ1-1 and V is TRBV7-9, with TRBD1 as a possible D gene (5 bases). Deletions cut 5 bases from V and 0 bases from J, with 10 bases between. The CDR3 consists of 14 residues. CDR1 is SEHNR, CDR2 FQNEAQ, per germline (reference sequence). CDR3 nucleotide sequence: TGTGCCAGCAGCAAGACAGTGATGAACACTGAAGCTTTCTTT. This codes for CASSKTVMNTEAFF. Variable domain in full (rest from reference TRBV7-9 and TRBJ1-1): DTGVSQNPRHKITKRGQNVTFRCDPISEHNRLYWYRQTLGQGPEFLTYFQNEAQLEKSRLLSDRFSAERPKGSFSTLEIQRTEQGDSAMYLCASSKTVMNTEAFFGQGTRLTVV.

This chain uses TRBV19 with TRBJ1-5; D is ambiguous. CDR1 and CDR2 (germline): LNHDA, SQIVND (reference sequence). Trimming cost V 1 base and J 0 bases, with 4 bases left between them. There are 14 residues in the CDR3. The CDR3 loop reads CASSIVYSNQPQHF. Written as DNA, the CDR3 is TGTGCCAGTAGTATAGTCTATAGCAATCAGCCCCAGCATTTT.

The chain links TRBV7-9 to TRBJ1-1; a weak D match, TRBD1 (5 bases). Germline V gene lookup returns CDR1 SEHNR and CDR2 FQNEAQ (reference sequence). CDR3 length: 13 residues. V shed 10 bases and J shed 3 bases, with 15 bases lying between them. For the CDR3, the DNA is TGTGCCACTATGGGGGGATTAGACACTGAAGCTTTCTTT. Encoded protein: CATMGGLDTEAFF.

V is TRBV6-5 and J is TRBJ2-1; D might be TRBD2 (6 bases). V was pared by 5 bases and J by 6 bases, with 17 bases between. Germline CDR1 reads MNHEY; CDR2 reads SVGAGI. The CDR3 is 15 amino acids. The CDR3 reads CASSLRGLLANEQFF. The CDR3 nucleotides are TGTGCCAGCAGTCTAAGAGGACTACTCGCCAATGAGCAGTTCTTC.

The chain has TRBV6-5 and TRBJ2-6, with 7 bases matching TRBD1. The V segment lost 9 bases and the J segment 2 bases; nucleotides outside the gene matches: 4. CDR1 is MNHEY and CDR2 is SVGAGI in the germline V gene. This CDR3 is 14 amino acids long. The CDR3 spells CASNTGAGANVLTF. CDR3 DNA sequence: TGTGCCAGTAACACAGGGGCTGGGGCCAACGTCCTGACTTTC.

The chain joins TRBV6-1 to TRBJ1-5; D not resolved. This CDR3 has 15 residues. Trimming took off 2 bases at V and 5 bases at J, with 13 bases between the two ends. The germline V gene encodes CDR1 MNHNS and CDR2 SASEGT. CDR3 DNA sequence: TGTGCCAGCAGTGAACAGGCATACCCTTATCAGCCCCAGCATTTT. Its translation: CASSEQAYPYQPQHF.

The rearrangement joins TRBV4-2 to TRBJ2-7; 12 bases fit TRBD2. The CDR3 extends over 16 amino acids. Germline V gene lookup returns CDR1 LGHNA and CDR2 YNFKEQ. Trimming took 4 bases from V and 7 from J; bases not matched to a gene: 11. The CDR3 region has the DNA TGTGCCAGCAGCCCAGCCGAGGGCCTAGCGGGAGGGGAGCAGTACTTC. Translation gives CASSPAEGLAGGEQYF.

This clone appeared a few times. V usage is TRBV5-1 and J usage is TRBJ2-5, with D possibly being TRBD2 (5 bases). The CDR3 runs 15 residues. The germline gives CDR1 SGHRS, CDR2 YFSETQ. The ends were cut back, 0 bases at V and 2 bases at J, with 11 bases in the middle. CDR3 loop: CASSLGSVLQETQYF. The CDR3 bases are TGCGCCAGCAGCTTGGGTAGCGTCCTACAAGAGACCCAGTACTTC.

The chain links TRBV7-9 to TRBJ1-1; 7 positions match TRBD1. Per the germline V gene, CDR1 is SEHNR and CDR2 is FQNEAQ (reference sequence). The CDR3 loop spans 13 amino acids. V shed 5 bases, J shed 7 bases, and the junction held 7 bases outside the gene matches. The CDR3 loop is CASSPDRSYEAFF. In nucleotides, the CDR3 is TGTGCCAGCAGCCCGGACAGGTCCTATGAAGCTTTCTTT. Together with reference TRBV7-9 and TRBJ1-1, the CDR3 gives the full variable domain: DTGVSQNPRHKITKRGQNVTFRCDPISEHNRLYWYRQTLGQGPEFLTYFQNEAQLEKSRLLSDRFSAERPKGSFSTLEIQRTEQGDSAMYLCASSPDRSYEAFFGQGTRLTVV.

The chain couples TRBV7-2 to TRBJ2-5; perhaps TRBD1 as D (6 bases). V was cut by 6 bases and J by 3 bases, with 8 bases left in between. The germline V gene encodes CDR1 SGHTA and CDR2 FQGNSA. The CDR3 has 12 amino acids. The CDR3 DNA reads TGTGCCAGCAGTCCAGGGGAAGAGACCCAGTACTTC. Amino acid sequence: CASSPGEETQYF.

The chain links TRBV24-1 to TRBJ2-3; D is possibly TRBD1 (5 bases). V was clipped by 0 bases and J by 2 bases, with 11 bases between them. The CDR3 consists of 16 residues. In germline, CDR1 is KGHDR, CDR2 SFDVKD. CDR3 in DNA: TGTGCCACCAGTGATTTGTACCAGGGAAACACAGATACGCAGTATTTT. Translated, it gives CATSDLYQGNTDTQYF.

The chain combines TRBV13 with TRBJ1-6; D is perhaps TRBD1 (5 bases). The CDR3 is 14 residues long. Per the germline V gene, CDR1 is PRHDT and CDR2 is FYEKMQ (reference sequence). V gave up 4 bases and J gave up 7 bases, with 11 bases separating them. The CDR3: CASSSGYRNSPLHF. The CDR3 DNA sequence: TGTGCCAGCAGCTCAGGGTATCGGAATTCACCCCTCCACTTT.

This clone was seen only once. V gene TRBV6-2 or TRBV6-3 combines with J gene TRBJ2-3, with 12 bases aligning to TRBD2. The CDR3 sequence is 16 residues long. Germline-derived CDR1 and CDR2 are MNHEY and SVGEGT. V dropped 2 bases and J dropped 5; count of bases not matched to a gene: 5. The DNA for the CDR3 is TGTGCCAGCAGTTACCCGACTAGCGGGAGCGGAGATACGCAGTATTTT. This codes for CASSYPTSGSGDTQYF.